The T cell receptor beta chain described here comes from a study of T-cell reconstitution after alpha-beta-depleted transplantation in children. Study-level findings and limits: In patients about two months after transplant, alpha-beta T cells reportedly arose from several hundred expanded graft clones.

This clonotype was detected many times. No antigen is known for it. Preparing the TCRbeta library involved the use of unique molecular identifiers. TCRdb re-called the PCR reads through MiXCR, storing one row per CDR3 protein. This table has 200,000 or so distinct CDR3 sequences, 6.3% appearing once. The sequence was obtained from a girl under two years old with combined immunodeficiency, due to receive a stem cell transplant. Sequences were derived from PBMCs, sampled before TCRalphabeta/CD19-depleted stem cell transplant.

CDR3 sequence reads: CASSLFPPSMGVGQPQHF. CDR3 nucleotides: TGTGCCAGCAGCTTATTCCCCCCATCCATGGGGGTGGGCCAGCCCCAGCATTTT. The chain has TRBV11-3 and TRBJ1-5; TRBD1 might be the D (5 bases). CDR1 SGHNT and CDR2 YENEEA come from the germline V gene. Deletions cut 2 bases from V and 7 bases from J, with 24 bases between. This CDR3 contains 18 residues.